Following are 32 T cell receptor beta chains from one sample sequenced in a study of PD-1 blockade in classical Hodgkin lymphoma. Every one of the patients relapsed after autologous stem cell transplantation (brentuximab vedotin exposure was variable). The assay was immunoSEQ multiplex PCR, and TCRdb's table has in-frame clones only and misses some. This repertoire shows 20,000 to 25,000 clones, under 90% found once; its top ten account for roughly a fifth. Sequenced material: peripheral blood mononuclear cells (PBMCs), taken before the second cycle of nivolumab. Receptors originate from a human donor with classical Hodgkin lymphoma.

The J gene is TRBJ2-1, the V gene TRBV7-3; TRBD2 agrees at 10 bases. In germline, CDR1 is SGHTA, CDR2 FQGTGA. The CDR3 runs 15 residues. J lost 6 bases, V lost 1 base, and 3 bases had no gene match. In nucleotides, the CDR3 is TGTGCCAGCAGCTTAATAGCGGGAGGAGGCAATGAGCAGTTCTTC. It translates to CASSLIAGGGNEQFF.

The J gene is TRBJ1-2, the V gene TRBV10-3; D is unresolved. V was clipped by 5 bases and J by 6 bases, with 13 bases between them. There are 13 residues in the CDR3. Germline V gene data show CDR1 as ENHRY and CDR2 as SYGVKD. In DNA, the CDR3 is TGTGCCATCAGTACCGACACGGGCCATGGCTACACCTTC. This sequence encodes CAISTDTGHGYTF.

The chain couples TRBV19 to TRBJ1-1; D possibly corresponds to TRBD1 (5 bases). Germline CDR1 is LNHDA and CDR2 is SQIVND (reference sequence). With 4 bases removed from V and 5 bases from J, the gap between germline ends came to 17 bases. The CDR3 covers 15 residues. The CDR3 bases are TGTGCCAGTAGTACACCTTTCCCGACAGTGACTGAAGCTTTCTTT. Translating it yields CASSTPFPTVTEAFF. Combining the CDR3 with reference TRBV19 and TRBJ1-1 gives the whole variable domain DGGITQSPKYLFRKEGQNVTLSCEQNLNHDAMYWYRQDPGQGLRLIYYSQIVNDFQKGDIAEGYSVSREKKESFPLTVTSAQKNPTAFYLCASSTPFPTVTEAFFGQGTRLTVV.

The chain recombines TRBV29-1 with TRBJ1-2, with a possible D match to TRBD1 (6 bases). V was cut by 5 bases and J by 1 base, with 20 bases left in between. CDR1 and CDR2 (germline): SQVTM, ANQGSEA. This CDR3 has 16 amino acids. The CDR3 here is CSVYPTGQDVNYGYTF. The CDR3 nucleotides read TGCAGCGTTTACCCGACAGGCCAGGATGTTAACTATGGCTACACCTTC.

This clone is medium-sized within its sample. The genes are TRBV2 and TRBJ1-6, with a tentative D call TRBD1 (5 bases). The CDR3 covers 20 residues. Germline assignment: CDR1 SNHLY and CDR2 FYNNEI. With 6 bases removed from V and 1 base from J, the gap between germline ends came to 25 bases. The DNA for the CDR3 is TGTGCCAGCAGCCGGGGAGAGGCAGGGTCTTTCGGGTCCTATAATTCACCCCTCCACTTT. This translates into CASSRGEAGSFGSYNSPLHF.

The V call is TRBV7-9, the J call TRBJ1-3; D call uncertain. Germline CDR1 and CDR2: SEHNR and FQNEAQ (reference sequence). V dropped 2 bases and J dropped 3 bases, with 8 bases sitting between them. The CDR3 has 14 residues. The CDR3 spells CASSLSSDGNTIYF. CDR3 coding DNA: TGTGCCAGCAGCTTATCGTCTGATGGAAACACCATATATTTT. The variable domain in full, completed from reference TRBV7-9 and TRBJ1-3, reads DTGVSQNPRHKITKRGQNVTFRCDPISEHNRLYWYRQTLGQGPEFLTYFQNEAQLEKSRLLSDRFSAERPKGSFSTLEIQRTEQGDSAMYLCASSLSSDGNTIYFGEGSWLTVV.

V and J are TRBV10-1 and TRBJ2-5; 8 bases agree with TRBD2. CDR3 size: 18 residues. Germline V gene sequence: CDR1 WNHNN, CDR2 SYGVQD (reference sequence). V shed 0 bases, J shed 5 bases, and the junction held 14 bases outside the gene matches. In nucleotides, the CDR3 is TGCGCCAGCAGTGAGTCGAGGGGTAGCGGGGCGAAAAGGGAGACCCAGTACTTC. Its translation: CASSESRGSGAKRETQYF.

The rearrangement uses TRBV30 and TRBJ2-2, with D maybe TRBD2 (6 bases). Germline CDR1 GTSNPN, CDR2 SVGIG (reference sequence). This CDR3 has 13 amino acids. The ends were cut back, 2 bases at V and 8 bases at J, with 12 bases in the middle. The CDR3 protein is CAWSIQRAGELFF. The CDR3 coding sequence is TGTGCCTGGAGTATTCAGCGGGCAGGGGAGCTGTTTTTT. The entire variable domain, with the rest obtained from reference TRBV30 and TRBJ2-2, is as follows: SQTIHQWPATLVQPVGSPLSLECTVEGTSNPNLYWYRQAAGRGLQLLFYSVGIGQISSEVPQNLSASRPQDRQFILSSKKLLLSDSGFYLCAWSIQRAGELFFGEGSRLTVL.

This chain links TRBV11-1 with TRBJ2-5; D is undetermined. Looked up from germline, CDR1 is SGHAT and CDR2 is FQDESV (reference sequence). The CDR3 contains 11 residues. The V gene lost 4 bases and the J gene lost 1 base, with 1 base spanning the gap. As DNA, the CDR3 is TGTGCCAGCAGCTCCCAAGAGACCCAGTACTTC. This codes for CASSSQETQYF.

This chain connects TRBV18 to TRBJ2-5; the D is unclear. V was clipped by 0 bases and J by 2 bases, with 10 bases between them. Germline V gene sequence: CDR1 KGHSH, CDR2 LQKENI. The CDR3 is 15 residues long. CDR3 nucleotides: TGTGCCAGCTCACCACCGCCGCCGGCGCAAGAGACCCAGTACTTC. It is translated as CASSPPPPAQETQYF.

The chain recombines TRBV19 with TRBJ2-5, with TRBD2 identical over 12 bases. CDR3 length: 15 amino acids. The trim removed 5 bases at V and 4 bases at J, leaving 5 bases unmatched. Germline V gene sequence: CDR1 LNHDA, CDR2 SQIVND (reference sequence). The CDR3 DNA sequence: TGTGCCAGTAGTGCCCCGGGACTAGCGGGAGAGACCCAGTACTTC. This sequence encodes CASSAPGLAGETQYF.

A note on this clone: A read error may produce the germline difference seen at one junction end. The gene calls are TRBV28 and TRBJ2-3; tentative D call: TRBD2 (5 bases). The germline V gene has CDR1 MDHEN and CDR2 SYDVKM. This CDR3 is 17 amino acids long. The CDR3 DNA is TGTGCCAGCAGTTCCTTAGTATCCAGCGGACGCACAGATCCGCAGTATTTT. It is translated as CASSSLVSSGRTDPQYF.

In its sample, this clone was seen once. The chain joins TRBV7-3 to TRBJ2-1; 8 bases map to TRBD2. Germline CDR1 reads SGHTA; CDR2 reads FQGTGA. J gave up 10 bases and V 4 bases, and 9 bases lay outside the gene matches. The length of the CDR3 is 14 residues. The CDR3 nucleotides are TGTGCCAGCAGCTCGGGGGGGTTATCAAACGAGCAGTTCTTC. Amino acid sequence: CASSSGGLSNEQFF.

The chain carries TRBV5-6 and TRBJ2-2; no definite D call. The CDR3 runs to 13 residues. The germline V gene encodes CDR1 SGHDT and CDR2 YYEEEE. Deletions cut 0 bases from V and 5 bases from J, with 5 bases between. CDR3 in amino acids: CASSLGRTGELFF. The CDR3 DNA follows: TGTGCCAGCAGCTTGGGACGGACCGGGGAGCTGTTTTTT. Supplemented by reference TRBV5-6 and TRBJ2-2, the full variable domain reads DAGVTQSPTHLIKTRGQQVTLRCSPKSGHDTVSWYQQALGQGPQFIFQYYEEEERQRGNFPDRFSGHQFPNYSSELNVNALLLGDSALYLCASSLGRTGELFFGEGSRLTVL.

This chain links TRBV7-8 with TRBJ2-7; tentatively, D is TRBD1 (6 bases). V lost 5 bases to trimming and J lost 4 bases, with 12 bases between them. Looked up from germline, CDR1 is SGHVS and CDR2 is FQNEAQ. This CDR3 has 13 amino acids. CDR3 DNA: TGTGCCAGCAGCCACGCTACAGGGTACGAGCAGTACTTC. Encoded protein: CASSHATGYEQYF.

The chain combines TRBV6-1 with TRBJ2-7, with a possible D match to TRBD2 (7 bases). Germline CDR1 is MNHNS and CDR2 is SASEGT. CDR3 length: 14 residues. Trimming took off 7 bases at V and 5 bases at J, with 18 bases between the two ends. The DNA for the CDR3 is TGTGCCAGCATCGAGGGGGGGCGAAGGGACGAGCAGTACTTC. It encodes CASIEGGRRDEQYF.

The genes are TRBV6-4 and TRBJ2-3; 7 bases line up with TRBD1. V gave up 0 bases and J gave up 4 bases; unmatched junction bases: 4. There are 15 residues in the CDR3. Germline loops: CDR1 MRHNA, CDR2 SNTAGT. CDR3 DNA: TGTGCCAGCAGTGACTCGACAGGGACCGCAGATACGCAGTATTTT. This encodes CASSDSTGTADTQYF.

This clone has just one count. CDR3: CASSLSDSSYNEQFF. CDR3 nucleotide sequence: TGTGCCAGCAGCCTCAGTGATTCCTCCTACAATGAGCAGTTCTTC. V usage is TRBV6-5 and J usage is TRBJ2-1; D unresolved. This CDR3 is built from 15 residues. Germline lookup yields CDR1 MNHEY and CDR2 SVGAGI. V lost 6 bases, J lost 0 bases, and 12 bases lay in between.

V usage is TRBV10-3 and J usage is TRBJ1-2; 9 nucleotides align to TRBD1. This CDR3 comprises 14 residues. The germline gives CDR1 ENHRY, CDR2 SYGVKD. Trimming removed 4 bases from V and 7 bases from J; junction bases left unmatched: 7. Here the CDR3 DNA reads TGTGCCATCAGTGTACTACAGGGGGCAACTGGCTACACCTTC. Amino acid sequence: CAISVLQGATGYTF.

The V gene is TRBV27, the J gene TRBJ1-5; 9 nucleotides align to TRBD1. CDR1 is MNHEY, CDR2 SMNVEV, per germline (reference sequence). This CDR3 contains 17 residues. V was clipped by 4 bases and J by 3 bases; unmatched bases: 10. The CDR3 DNA follows: TGTGCCAGCAGTTCGTTTGGGACAGGGAATATCAATCAGCCCCAGCATTTT. This translates into CASSSFGTGNINQPQHF.

V and J are TRBV19 and TRBJ1-2; D is perhaps TRBD1 (6 bases). The V gene lost 4 bases and the J gene lost 2 bases, with 23 bases spanning the gap. Germline CDR1 reads LNHDA; CDR2 reads SQIVND (reference sequence). The CDR3 runs 18 residues. The CDR3 coding sequence is TGTGCCAGTAGTAATCCGGACAGACCCAGGGTTCTAAACTATGGCTACACCTTC. It is translated as CASSNPDRPRVLNYGYTF.

CDR3 DNA sequence: TGTGCCAGCAGCTTTACTAGGACAGATACGCAGTATTTT. This codes for CASSFTRTDTQYF. The chain joins TRBV7-9 to TRBJ2-3; D may be TRBD2 (5 bases). Trimming stripped 3 bases from V and 3 bases from J, with 7 bases between. Germline-derived CDR1 and CDR2 are SEHNR and FQNEAQ (reference sequence). The CDR3 runs 13 residues.

J is TRBJ2-3 and V is TRBV7-3, with D unclear. In germline, CDR1 is SGHTA, CDR2 FQGTGA. Trimming cost V 3 bases and J 2 bases, with 6 bases left between them. CDR3 size: 13 residues. CDR3 protein: CASSFPNTDTQYF. CDR3 DNA sequence: TGTGCCAGCAGCTTCCCAAACACAGATACGCAGTATTTT.

The rearrangement links TRBV4-2 to TRBJ2-2; D might be TRBD2 (6 bases). V shed 1 base and J shed 0 bases, with 18 bases lying between them. The CDR3 is made up of 19 amino acids. CDR1 is LGHNA and CDR2 is YNFKEQ in the germline V gene. Here the CDR3 DNA reads TGTGCCAGCAGCCAAGGGAGGAGGGCAGGCGGTTCGAACACCGGGGAGCTGTTTTTT. This codes for CASSQGRRAGGSNTGELFF.

This chain uses TRBV7-2 with TRBJ1-2; possibly TRBD1 for D (5 bases). Germline V gene data show CDR1 as SGHTA and CDR2 as FQGNSA. This CDR3 is built from 17 residues. V was cut by 4 bases and J by 1 base, with 19 bases left in between. CDR3 amino acids: CASSSHSRQIVNYGYTF. Written as DNA, the CDR3 is TGTGCCAGCAGCTCCCATTCAAGACAGATAGTTAACTATGGCTACACCTTC.

The chain couples TRBV6-1 to TRBJ1-1, with TRBD1 as a possible D gene (6 bases). Trimming removed 6 bases at V and 4 bases at J, with 12 bases between. The CDR3 contains 13 residues. Germline CDR1 reads MNHNS; CDR2 reads SASEGT. The CDR3 bases are TGTGCCAGCAGCGCAGGGGATGTCACTGAAGCTTTCTTT. Its translation: CASSAGDVTEAFF.

The rearrangement uses TRBV6-6 and TRBJ1-2; TRBD1 agrees at 7 bases. There are 13 residues in the CDR3. Germline loops: CDR1 MNHNY, CDR2 SVGAGI (reference sequence). After removal of 2 bases from V and 7 bases from J, the junction contained 4 bases not matched to a gene. CDR3 coding DNA: TGTGCCAGCAGTTACGCGTCAGGGGGTGGCTACACCTTC. This codes for CASSYASGGGYTF.

V and J are TRBV19 and TRBJ2-3, with a weak D call TRBD2 (6 bases). CDR3 length: 17 amino acids. The V gene lost 0 bases and the J gene lost 1 base, with 14 bases spanning the gap. Per germline, CDR1 LNHDA and CDR2 SQIVND (reference sequence). The CDR3 nucleotides are TGTGCCAGTAGTATAGACTCTACCGGGAGAGGCACAGATACGCAGTATTTT. Protein product: CASSIDSTGRGTDTQYF.

The chain employs TRBV7-8 and TRBJ2-7; TRBD2 aligns across 10 bases. The CDR3 runs to 14 residues. Trimming took 5 bases from V and 5 from J; bases not matched to a gene: 6. The germline CDR1 and CDR2 sequences are SGHVS and FQNEAQ. The CDR3 DNA sequence: TGTGCCAGCAGCATGGGACTAGCGTTCGACGAGCAGTACTTC. Its protein is CASSMGLAFDEQYF.

This sequence joins TRBV6-1 and TRBJ1-3; 8 bases are shared with TRBD1. Trimming removed 5 bases from V and 3 bases from J; junction bases left unmatched: 3. Germline lookup yields CDR1 MNHNS and CDR2 SASEGT. The CDR3 extends over 14 amino acids. This CDR3 is CASSLTGVGNTIYF. Here the CDR3 DNA reads TGTGCCAGCAGTCTGACAGGGGTTGGAAACACCATATATTTT.

This sequence joins TRBV7-9 and TRBJ2-5; D not certain. The V end was cut by 3 bases, the J end by 5 bases, with 13 bases between. Germline CDR1 reads SEHNR; CDR2 reads FQNEAQ (reference sequence). This CDR3 comprises 14 residues. The CDR3 DNA sequence: TGTGCCAGCAGCTTCTTTGGGGTCGGGGAGACCCAGTACTTC. This encodes CASSFFGVGETQYF.

V is TRBV5-1 and J is TRBJ1-4; D uncertain. Germline CDR1 reads SGHRS; CDR2 reads YFSETQ. V dropped 3 bases and J dropped 0 bases, with 9 bases sitting between them. This CDR3 contains 15 residues. The CDR3 DNA follows: TGCGCCAGCAGCTCGACCCCTGCAACTAATGAAAAACTGTTTTTT. It yields the protein CASSSTPATNEKLFF.